These 28 T cell receptor beta chains share one sample of origin, sequenced in a study of T-cell memory formation after mild COVID-19. TCRdb called the 5' RACE reads again in MiXCR, with one record for every CDR3 protein. The sample consists of around 180,000 distinct CDR3 sequences, about 18% of them appearing once. Sequences were obtained from PBMCs or a T cell subset sorted from them (not recorded which). These receptors all stem from a man aged 18 to 30 who had mild COVID-19 (a few samples of this study predate the infection). Cell type and time point are not known.

This clonotype was seen at least ten times. The chain couples TRBV29-1 to TRBJ2-3, with D possibly TRBD1 on 6 matching bases. Per germline, CDR1 SQVTM and CDR2 ANQGSEA. The CDR3 has 13 amino acids. V was cut by 4 bases and J by 5 bases, with 13 bases left in between. The CDR3 region has the DNA TGCAGCGTTGTCAGGGGCGCCGAAGATACGCAGTATTTT. Its translation is CSVVRGAEDTQYF.

The V gene is TRBV7-9, the J gene TRBJ1-2; the D gene is possibly TRBD1 (5 bases). The V end lost 5 bases, the J end lost 8 bases, and 12 bases lay between the germline ends. Germline CDR1 is SEHNR and CDR2 is FQNEAQ (reference sequence). This CDR3 spans 12 amino acids. As DNA, the CDR3 is TGTGCCAGCAGCCCCGTCAGGGCGGGCTACACCTTC. It yields the protein CASSPVRAGYTF.

This clonotype was detected a few times. The chain carries TRBV4-2 and TRBJ1-1; D ambiguous. Germline lookup yields CDR1 LGHNA and CDR2 YNFKEQ. Trimming shortened V by 0 bases and J by 1 base, and 9 bases separated the two germline ends. The CDR3 is made up of 15 amino acids. In nucleotides, the CDR3 is TGTGCCAGCAGCCAAGATCGGCCGCCGAACACTGAAGCTTTCTTT. It encodes CASSQDRPPNTEAFF.

The sample holds many counts of this clonotype. This chain joins TRBV5-6 and TRBJ2-5; no firm D call. Germline CDR1 is SGHDT and CDR2 is YYEEEE. CDR3 length: 13 residues. The V end was cut by 1 base, the J end by 2 bases, with 6 bases between. CDR3 bases: TGTGCCAGCAGCTTGTCGCCGCAAGAGACCCAGTACTTC. It specifies CASSLSPQETQYF.

This clonotype was detected a few times. J is TRBJ2-3 and V is TRBV27, with TRBD2 matching over 13 bases. The CDR3 is 16 residues long. J was trimmed by 4 bases and V by 4 bases; bases with no gene match: 5. Germline values: CDR1 MNHEY, CDR2 SMNVEV (reference sequence). CDR3 protein: CASSSLAGGPSDTQYF. The CDR3 nucleotides read TGTGCCAGCAGTTCACTAGCGGGGGGGCCCTCAGATACGCAGTATTTT.

This clonotype was found a few times. The rearrangement links TRBV6-5 to TRBJ2-1, with unresolved D. The germline V gene has CDR1 MNHEY and CDR2 SVGAGI. V gave up 2 bases and J gave up 9 bases, with 11 bases separating them. The CDR3 consists of 13 residues. CDR3 nucleotides: TGTGCCAGCAGTTACGGCCCCGTCGGTGAGCAGTTCTTC. Amino acids: CASSYGPVGEQFF.

This clonotype was seen at least ten times. The V gene is TRBV7-9, the J gene TRBJ1-1, with D unresolved. The germline V gene has CDR1 SEHNR and CDR2 FQNEAQ (reference sequence). The CDR3 contains 13 residues. The germline V and J ends were trimmed by 7 bases and 3 bases, with 12 bases remaining between them. The CDR3 DNA is TGTGCCAGCACCCGCCGCCCCGACACTGAAGCTTTCTTT. Translated, it gives CASTRRPDTEAFF.

The chain links TRBV29-1 to TRBJ2-3; weak D call: TRBD1 (5 bases). This CDR3 is 12 amino acids long. The V and J ends lost 4 bases and 1 base respectively, with 6 bases between them. Germline loops: CDR1 SQVTM, CDR2 ANQGSEA. CDR3 region: CSVGRGTDTQYF. The CDR3 DNA sequence: TGCAGCGTTGGCAGGGGCACAGATACGCAGTATTTT.

In this sample, this clonotype turned up many times. The rearrangement joins TRBV5-1 to TRBJ2-6, with D possibly matching TRBD2 (5 bases). The CDR3 contains 15 residues. Trimming removed 4 bases from V and 2 bases from J, with 10 bases in between. Germline values: CDR1 SGHRS, CDR2 YFSETQ. The CDR3 sequence is CASSPGGPGANVLTF. The CDR3 DNA reads as TGCGCCAGCAGCCCCGGCGGGCCTGGGGCCAACGTCCTGACTTTC. The full variable domain, its missing parts supplied by reference TRBV5-1 and TRBJ2-6, is KAGVTQTPRYLIKTRGQQVTLSCSPISGHRSVSWYQQTPGQGLQFLFEYFSETQRNKGNFPGRFSGRQFSNSRSEMNVSTLELGDSALYLCASSPGGPGANVLTFGAGSRLTVL.

The V and J genes are TRBV24-1 and TRBJ1-5; TRBD1 matches at 9 bases. The CDR3 spans 15 residues. With 5 bases clipped from V and 6 bases from J, the junction kept 7 bases outside the gene matches. Germline V lookup: CDR1 KGHDR, CDR2 SFDVKD. DNA of the CDR3: TGTGCCACCAGTGTCTCCGGGACAGGGATTCAGCCCCAGCATTTT. Encoded protein: CATSVSGTGIQPQHF.

This clonotype turned up a few times. The CDR3 DNA reads as TGTGCCAGCAGCTTTGTGGGGACAGGGGGCACAGATACGCAGTATTTT. Its protein product is CASSFVGTGGTDTQYF. The genes are TRBV7-2 and TRBJ2-3; 10 nucleotides match TRBD1. V shed 3 bases and J 1 base; nucleotides not matched to a gene: 4. Germline V gene lookup returns CDR1 SGHTA and CDR2 FQGNSA. This CDR3 has 16 amino acids.

The J gene is TRBJ1-2, the V gene TRBV7-2; no reliable D call. This CDR3 has 13 residues. Trimming stripped 1 base from V and 4 bases from J, with 7 bases between. Germline V gene lookup returns CDR1 SGHTA and CDR2 FQGNSA. The CDR3 region is CASSLVPSYGYTF. The CDR3 DNA is TGTGCCAGCAGCTTAGTCCCAAGCTATGGCTACACCTTC.

In its sample, this clonotype was seen a few times. CDR3: CASSVYWQNEQFF. Here the CDR3 DNA reads TGTGCCAGCAGCGTTTATTGGCAGAATGAGCAGTTCTTC. The chain combines TRBV9 with TRBJ2-1; D unresolved. Trimming removed 2 bases from V and 7 bases from J, with 10 bases in between. Per the germline V gene, CDR1 is SGDLS and CDR2 is YYNGEE. This CDR3 region has 13 residues.

The J gene is TRBJ1-2, the V gene TRBV7-2; 8 bases map to TRBD1. The CDR3 is made up of 14 amino acids. Germline V lookup: CDR1 SGHTA, CDR2 FQGNSA. V trimming: 7 bases; J trimming: 4 bases; junction bases outside the gene matches: 8. In nucleotides, the CDR3 is TGTGCCAGCACACGCCTGGACAGGGTCTATGGCTACACCTTC. This translates into CASTRLDRVYGYTF.

This chain uses TRBV4-1 with TRBJ1-4; tentative D call: TRBD1 (6 bases). The ends were cut back, 1 base at V and 5 bases at J, with 17 bases in the middle. This CDR3 is built from 17 residues. Looked up from germline, CDR1 is MGHRA and CDR2 is YSYEKL. The CDR3 coding sequence is TGCGCCAGCAGCCAAGGTTGGGGGGCAATAGCGAATGAAAAACTGTTTTTT. Protein product: CASSQGWGAIANEKLFF.

Here the CDR3 DNA reads TGTGCCAGCAGTTTACGGGTATTGGAGGGCGGCGGAGTTTATGGCTACACCTTC. As protein: CASSLRVLEGGGVYGYTF. V usage is TRBV12-3 or TRBV12-4 and J usage is TRBJ1-2; no firm D call. This CDR3 is 18 amino acids long. V lost 2 bases and J lost 5, with 24 bases in between.

This clonotype appeared a few times. The chain employs TRBV10-3 and TRBJ1-3; D gene unclear. CDR1 and CDR2 from the germline V gene are ENHRY and SYGVKD. The CDR3 covers 15 residues. V was cut by 5 bases and J by 0 bases, with 11 bases left in between. The CDR3 nucleotides are TGTGCCATCAGTCCCGCGGGCTACTCTGGAAACACCATATATTTT. Protein: CAISPAGYSGNTIYF.

This clonotype was recorded a few times. The V gene is TRBV20-1, the J gene TRBJ1-4, with a possible D match to TRBD1 (6 bases). Trimming pared 3 bases from V and 0 bases from J, leaving 11 bases between. The length of the CDR3 is 15 residues. Germline lookup yields CDR1 DFQATT and CDR2 SNEGSKA (reference sequence). This CDR3 is CSASVRDTTNEKLFF. CDR3 in DNA: TGCAGTGCTAGTGTCCGGGACACAACTAATGAAAAACTGTTTTTT.

The chain uses TRBV7-2 and TRBJ2-1; 8 bases agree with TRBD2. Trimming at V came to 5 bases and at J to 10 bases, leaving 10 bases not matched to a gene. In germline, CDR1 is SGHTA, CDR2 FQGNSA. The CDR3 is 14 residues long. CDR3 coding DNA: TGTGCCAGCAGCCGCAGGGGCGGGGGGCACGAGCAGTTCTTC. Encoded protein: CASSRRGGGHEQFF.

The sample holds a few counts of this clonotype. The rearrangement links TRBV4-3 to TRBJ1-4; weak D call: TRBD1 (6 bases). The CDR3 has 18 residues. Germline CDR1 and CDR2: LGHNA and YSLEER. Trimming took 0 bases from V and 7 from J, leaving 21 bases between them. CDR3: CASSQDWVETGRSEKLFF. CDR3 DNA sequence: TGCGCCAGCAGCCAAGATTGGGTGGAAACAGGGAGGAGTGAAAAACTGTTTTTT.

The chain uses TRBV30 and TRBJ2-3; D not resolved. V was cut by 4 bases and J by 1 base, with 6 bases left in between. Germline V gene data show CDR1 as GTSNPN and CDR2 as SVGIG (reference sequence). CDR3 size: 12 residues. The CDR3 DNA is TGTGCCTGGACAGTCGGCACAGATACGCAGTATTTT. Protein: CAWTVGTDTQYF.

The genes are TRBV9 and TRBJ1-2, with no clear D. Germline V gives CDR1 SGDLS, CDR2 YYNGEE. This CDR3 comprises 12 residues. With 4 bases removed from V and 2 bases from J, the gap between germline ends came to 6 bases. The CDR3 nucleotides read TGTGCCAGCAGCTCTCAAAACTATGGCTACACCTTC. Translating gives CASSSQNYGYTF.

The genes are TRBV7-2 and TRBJ2-3, with D perhaps TRBD2 (6 bases). Trimming took 5 bases from V and 5 from J, leaving 14 bases between them. Germline V gene sequence: CDR1 SGHTA, CDR2 FQGNSA. The CDR3 runs to 14 residues. CDR3 sequence reads: CASSRTSSGDTQYF. The CDR3 region has the DNA TGTGCCAGCAGCCGCACTAGCTCGGGAGATACGCAGTATTTT.

This clonotype was counted between two and nine times. The chain links TRBV4-2 to TRBJ1-1; 8 nucleotides agree with TRBD1. CDR3 length equals 15 residues. V lost 3 bases and J lost 1; bases outside the gene matches: 4. CDR1 and CDR2 from the germline V gene are LGHNA and YNFKEQ. CDR3 sequence: CASSQAQGENTEAFF. CDR3 bases: TGTGCCAGCAGCCAGGCACAGGGGGAGAACACTGAAGCTTTCTTT.

The rearrangement uses TRBV2 and TRBJ2-1; weak D call: TRBD1 (5 bases). The V and J ends lost 2 bases and 13 bases respectively, with 21 bases between them. Germline CDR1 reads SNHLY; CDR2 reads FYNNEI. This CDR3 is 15 amino acids long. The CDR3 loop reads CASSENSVGVIIQFF. The CDR3 nucleotides read TGTGCCAGCAGTGAAAACTCAGTAGGGGTCATCATTCAGTTCTTC.

The table lists this clonotype with many counts. This chain connects TRBV4-3 to TRBJ1-2, with unresolved D. CDR1 and CDR2 (germline): LGHNA, YSLEER. This CDR3 contains 14 residues. Trimming stripped 0 bases from V and 4 bases from J, with 9 bases between. The CDR3 sequence: CASSQERWTYGYTF. The CDR3 DNA follows: TGCGCCAGCAGCCAAGAACGGTGGACCTATGGCTACACCTTC.

This clonotype showed up just a few times. The genes are TRBV3-1 and TRBJ1-6, with D unresolved. Germline values: CDR1 LGHDT, CDR2 YNNKEL (reference sequence). With 4 bases removed from V and 9 bases from J, the gap between germline ends came to 10 bases. This CDR3 region has 13 residues. This chain's CDR3 is CASSLSRISPLHF. Written as DNA, the CDR3 is TGTGCCAGCAGCCTGTCTCGAATTTCACCCCTCCACTTT.

The table lists this clonotype with a few counts. V is TRBV29-1 and J is TRBJ2-3; D assignment may be TRBD1 or TRBD2 (5 bases each). This CDR3 is 13 amino acids long. Germline lookup yields CDR1 SQVTM and CDR2 ANQGSEA. The CDR3 reads CLVQGEYTDTQYF. CDR3 coding DNA: TGCCTGGTCCAGGGAGAATACACAGATACGCAGTATTTT.